The T cell receptor (beta chain) under discussion was sequenced for a study of CD4+ T cells in melanoma. The CDR3 loop spans 13 amino acids. Germline-derived CDR1 and CDR2 are SGHRS and YFSETQ. The V gene lost 7 bases and the J gene lost 5 bases, with 15 bases spanning the gap. TCRdb's table, derived via immunoSEQ multiplex PCR, lists solely in-frame clones and lacks some. The sample shows roughly 12,000 clones, roughly three quarters of them seen only once. Study findings and constraints: In melanoma, neoantigen-specific CD4+ T cells reportedly differed in differentiation state. A reported correlation linked neoantigen-specific CD4+ T cells to CD8+, macrophage and B cell function.

In this sample, this clone turned up a few times. Its target is unknown. The sequence came from a human donor with melanoma. This sequence joins TRBV5-1 and TRBJ2-5; tentatively, D is TRBD1 (5 bases). Sequencing used cells from a culture (not recorded whether cultured in vitro). CDR3 sequence (DNA): TGCGCCAGCCGACCCGAGACAGCCGAGACCCAGTACTTC. Translation gives CASRPETAETQYF.